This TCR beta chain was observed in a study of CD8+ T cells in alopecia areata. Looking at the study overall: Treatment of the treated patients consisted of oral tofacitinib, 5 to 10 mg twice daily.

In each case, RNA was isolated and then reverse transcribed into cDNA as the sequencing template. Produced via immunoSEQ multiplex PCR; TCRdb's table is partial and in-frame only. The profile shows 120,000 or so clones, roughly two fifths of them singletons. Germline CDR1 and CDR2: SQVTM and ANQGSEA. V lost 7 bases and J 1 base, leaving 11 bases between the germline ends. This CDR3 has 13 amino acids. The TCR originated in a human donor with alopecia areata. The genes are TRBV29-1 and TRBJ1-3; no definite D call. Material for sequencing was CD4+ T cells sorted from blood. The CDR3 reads CSASLPSGNTIYF. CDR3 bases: TGCAGCGCCTCCTTACCTTCTGGAAACACCATATATTTT. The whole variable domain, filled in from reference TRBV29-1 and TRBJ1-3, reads SAVISQKPSRDICQRGTSLTIQCQVDSQVTMMFWYRQQPGQSLTLIATANQGSEATYESGFVIDKFPISRPNLTFSTLTVSNMSPEDSSIYLCSASLPSGNTIYFGEGSWLTVV.